Listed below are T cell receptor beta chains from one sample, sequenced in a study of identical twins. TCRdb re-analysed the 5' RACE reads in MiXCR, keeping a single row per CDR3 protein. This repertoire shows 420,000 or so distinct CDR3 sequences, less than 20% found once; its top ten account for 12%. Sample: naive T cells sorted from blood. The receptors were gathered from a man between 45 and 60 years old in good health. Each CDR3 is given with its conserved first and last residue. Fields, in order: J gene, V gene, D gene, clone size, CDR3 protein, CDR3 DNA. D genes are given only for firm matches. The size field is filled for only some rows; it gives once, few, many or a size class.

j_call: TRBJ2-3; v_call: TRBV29-1; d_call: -; clone_size: -; cdr3_aa: CSGLLIEWRMGDTQYF; cdr3_nt: TGCAGCGGCCTACTCATCGAGTGGCGGATGGGGGATACGCAGTATTTT
j_call: TRBJ2-7; v_call: TRBV11-2; d_call: -; clone_size: many; cdr3_aa: CASSLRTGKAYEQYF; cdr3_nt: TGTGCCAGCAGCTTACGTACGGGAAAGGCCTACGAGCAGTACTTC
j_call: TRBJ1-6; v_call: TRBV6-1; d_call: TRBD1; clone_size: few; cdr3_aa: CASRPTGVEPLHF; cdr3_nt: TGTGCCAGCAGACCTACAGGGGTGGAACCCCTCCACTTT
j_call: TRBJ2-1; v_call: TRBV24-1; d_call: TRBD2; clone_size: -; cdr3_aa: CATSNAAPGLAGGGVSYNEQFF; cdr3_nt: TGTGCCACCAGTAACGCGGCCCCGGGACTAGCGGGAGGGGGGGTCTCCTACAATGAGCAGTTCTTC
j_call: TRBJ2-7; v_call: TRBV25-1; d_call: -; clone_size: -; cdr3_aa: CASSQADEQYF; cdr3_nt: TGTGCCAGCAGTCAGGCCGACGAGCAGTACTTC
j_call: TRBJ2-1; v_call: TRBV3-1; d_call: -; clone_size: -; cdr3_aa: CASSQPPRSREQFF; cdr3_nt: TGTGCCAGCAGCCAGCCCCCTAGGTCCCGTGAGCAGTTCTTC
j_call: TRBJ2-1; v_call: TRBV4-3; d_call: -; clone_size: -; cdr3_aa: CASSQAGPGHYNEQFF; cdr3_nt: TGCGCCAGCAGCCAAGCAGGACCGGGCCACTACAATGAGCAGTTCTTC
j_call: TRBJ2-2; v_call: TRBV20-1; d_call: -; clone_size: many; cdr3_aa: CSANIPGVTGELFF; cdr3_nt: TGCAGTGCCAACATCCCAGGGGTCACCGGGGAGCTGTTTTTT
j_call: TRBJ2-7; v_call: TRBV5-1; d_call: TRBD1; clone_size: few; cdr3_aa: CASSLAGQSPYEQYF; cdr3_nt: TGCGCCAGCAGCTTGGCGGGACAGTCCCCCTACGAGCAGTACTTC
j_call: TRBJ2-7; v_call: TRBV27; d_call: TRBD1; clone_size: few; cdr3_aa: CASSPLDRLDEQYF; cdr3_nt: TGTGCCAGCAGTCCCTTGGACAGGCTCGACGAGCAGTACTTC
j_call: TRBJ2-5; v_call: TRBV5-6; d_call: TRBD2; clone_size: few; cdr3_aa: CASSWGTSVSRRETQYF; cdr3_nt: TGTGCCAGCAGCTGGGGGACTAGCGTATCTCGAAGGGAGACCCAGTACTTC
j_call: TRBJ2-3; v_call: TRBV5-1; d_call: -; clone_size: few; cdr3_aa: CASSYQSIGTDTQYF; cdr3_nt: TGCGCCAGCAGCTACCAATCAATTGGGACAGATACGCAGTATTTT
j_call: TRBJ2-5; v_call: TRBV29-1; d_call: -; clone_size: -; cdr3_aa: CSVKGPSGETQYF; cdr3_nt: TGCAGCGTTAAAGGGCCTTCGGGAGAGACCCAGTACTTC
j_call: TRBJ2-3; v_call: TRBV7-6; d_call: -; clone_size: few; cdr3_aa: CASSLDVGADTQYF; cdr3_nt: TGTGCCAGCAGCTTAGATGTGGGGGCCGATACGCAGTATTTT
j_call: TRBJ2-1; v_call: TRBV7-2; d_call: -; clone_size: -; cdr3_aa: CASSLEGGGPIEQFF; cdr3_nt: TGTGCCAGCAGCTTAGAGGGGGGAGGGCCTATTGAGCAGTTCTTC
j_call: TRBJ2-4; v_call: TRBV28; d_call: TRBD1; clone_size: many; cdr3_aa: CASSLLGQGKNIQYF; cdr3_nt: TGTGCCAGCAGTTTATTGGGACAGGGTAAAAACATTCAGTACTTC
j_call: TRBJ2-3; v_call: TRBV6-1; d_call: TRBD1; clone_size: many; cdr3_aa: CASSRTGGLDTQYF; cdr3_nt: TGTGCCAGCAGCCGGACAGGGGGCTTAGATACGCAGTATTTT